Listed here are 23 T cell receptor beta chains from one sample, sequenced in a study of post-analysis software for immune sequencing data. Presence of unique molecular identifiers characterized the TCR beta cDNA libraries. TCRdb analysed the PCR reads with MiXCR anew, one entry per CDR3 protein. This sample yields 170,000 or so distinct CDR3 sequences, of which over 25% are seen a single time; about 1.6% belongs to the top ten. Overall study results and limits: Patients showed TRBV5-6, TRBV5-1 and TRBV20-1 among four to six TRBV segments more frequent than in controls.

Their antigen targets remain unknown. The sequencing sample was made of blood. Every receptor here comes from a girl aged 5 to 17 with multiple sclerosis.

The V call is TRBV20-1, the J call TRBJ2-1; 13 nucleotides agree with TRBD2. V gave up 1 base and J gave up 6 bases; unmatched junction bases: 3. CDR3 length: 15 amino acids. Germline CDR1 DFQATT, CDR2 SNEGSKA (reference sequence). CDR3 bases: TGCAGTGCTAGAGGAACTAGCGGGAGGGTCAATGAGCAGTTCTTC. Translation gives CSARGTSGRVNEQFF.

The V gene is TRBV12-3 or TRBV12-4, the J gene TRBJ2-7; D not certain. Trimming left V 5 bases short and J 2 bases short, with 10 bases between. This CDR3 has 13 residues. Here the CDR3 reads CASSPEVTYEQYF. The CDR3 nucleotides read TGTGCCAGCAGTCCCGAGGTGACCTACGAGCAGTACTTC.

This clonotype was seen repeatedly, ten times or more. This rearrangement joins TRBV7-6 to TRBJ1-5; tentative D call: TRBD1 (6 bases). Between the trimmed V and J ends, which lost 5 bases and 1 base, there was a span of 12 bases. The CDR3 runs 15 residues. Germline loops: CDR1 SGHVS, CDR2 FNYEAQ. CDR3 protein: CASSPRQGSNQPQHF. CDR3 nucleotides: TGTGCCAGCAGCCCCAGGCAGGGGAGCAATCAGCCCCAGCATTTT.

Many counts were recorded for this clonotype. The chain has TRBV4-1 and TRBJ2-3, with D possibly being TRBD2 (6 bases). Trimming pared 3 bases from V and 2 bases from J, leaving 15 bases between. This CDR3 region has 16 residues. CDR1 and CDR2 from the germline V gene are MGHRA and YSYEKL. The CDR3 DNA is TGCGCCAGCAGCCAGAAGACAGAGCGGGTCACAGATACGCAGTATTTT. This gives the protein CASSQKTERVTDTQYF.

This clonotype was observed at least ten times. The chain employs TRBV20-1 and TRBJ2-7; the match to TRBD2 covers 9 bases. Trimming at V came to 3 bases and at J to 6 bases, leaving 6 bases not matched to a gene. The CDR3 extends over 13 amino acids. The germline V gene has CDR1 DFQATT and CDR2 SNEGSKA (reference sequence). Written as DNA, the CDR3 is TGCAGTGCTAGCCCGGGACTAGCCGTCGAGCAGTACTTC. Translated, it gives CSASPGLAVEQYF.

Comments on this clonotype: Being one base from a much bigger clone, this may be a read error. V usage is TRBV20-1 and J usage is TRBJ2-1; 11 positions match TRBD2. The V gene's germline CDR1 is DFQATT and CDR2 SNEGSKA (reference sequence). V dropped 3 bases and J dropped 10; count of bases not matched to a gene: 11. This CDR3 spans 15 amino acids. The CDR3 here is CSASSNSGRAFEQFF. DNA for the CDR3: TGCAGTGCTAGCTCGAATAGCGGGAGGGCCTTCGAGCAGTTCTTC.

There are many counts of this clonotype. The gene calls are TRBV10-2 and TRBJ2-1; TRBD1 might be the D (5 bases). Deletions cut 0 bases from V and 2 bases from J, with 11 bases between. CDR3 length: 16 amino acids. CDR1 is WSHSY and CDR2 is SAAADI in the germline V gene. The CDR3 protein is CASSESPQAPYNEQFF. The DNA for the CDR3 is TGCGCCAGCAGTGAGTCCCCACAGGCCCCCTACAATGAGCAGTTCTTC.

The V and J genes are TRBV7-8 and TRBJ2-1; 10 nucleotides match TRBD1. Germline V gives CDR1 SGHVS, CDR2 FQNEAQ. The CDR3 consists of 15 residues. Germline trimming cut 7 bases from V and 12 bases from J; bases unmatched to any gene: 15. The CDR3, as DNA: TGTGCCAGCACCGCGGGGGACAGGGGAAGAATTTCGCAGTTCTTC. This translates into CASTAGDRGRISQFF.

To note about this clonotype: This may be a read error, as it is one base from a much larger clone. V gene TRBV5-1 combines with J gene TRBJ2-1, with D maybe TRBD1 (5 bases). V lost 9 bases, J lost 8 bases, and 18 bases lay in between. Looked up from germline, CDR1 is SGHRS and CDR2 is YFSETQ. The CDR3 runs 13 residues. CDR3 loop: CATRVNWTDEQFF. CDR3 DNA sequence: TGCGCCACCAGGGTAAATTGGACCGATGAGCAGTTCTTC.

This chain joins TRBV12-3 or TRBV12-4 and TRBJ2-2; 8 bases are a match to TRBD1. The CDR3 is 14 amino acids. V shed 5 bases, J shed 7 bases, and the junction held 6 bases outside the gene matches. The chain's CDR3 is CASSTQGAVGELFF. CDR3 sequence (DNA): TGTGCCAGCAGTACTCAGGGGGCGGTCGGGGAGCTGTTTTTT.

The chain carries TRBV6-6 and TRBJ2-1, with D uncertain. Per germline, CDR1 MNHNY and CDR2 SVGAGI (reference sequence). CDR3 length equals 13 residues. V was trimmed by 3 bases and J by 5 bases, leaving 8 bases between them. The chain's CDR3 is CASSYRRNNEQFF. For the CDR3, the DNA is TGTGCCAGCAGTTATCGGAGAAACAATGAGCAGTTCTTC.

The chain uses TRBV5-6 and TRBJ2-1; D gene uncertain. The CDR3 has 12 residues. Germline assignment: CDR1 SGHDT and CDR2 YYEEEE. With 0 bases removed from V and 8 bases from J, the gap between germline ends came to 6 bases. CDR3 sequence reads: CASSLEVHEQFF. DNA for the CDR3: TGTGCCAGCAGCTTGGAGGTGCATGAGCAGTTCTTC. Together with reference TRBV5-6 and TRBJ2-1, the CDR3 gives the full variable domain: DAGVTQSPTHLIKTRGQQVTLRCSPKSGHDTVSWYQQALGQGPQFIFQYYEEEERQRGNFPDRFSGHQFPNYSSELNVNALLLGDSALYLCASSLEVHEQFFGPGTRLTVL.

Worth noting for this clonotype: Possible read error: a much larger clone is one base away. The rearrangement joins TRBV5-1 to TRBJ2-7; weak D call: TRBD2 (6 bases). Germline loops: CDR1 SGHRS, CDR2 YFSETQ. Deletions cut 4 bases from V and 7 bases from J, with 15 bases between. The CDR3 runs to 13 residues. The CDR3 coding sequence is TGCGCCAGCAGCGAGGGAGGCTCCAATGAGCAGTACTTC. It yields the protein CASSEGGSNEQYF.

The CDR3 here is CASSLVRVSPLHF. The CDR3 coding sequence is TGTGCCAGCAGCCTCGTCAGGGTTTCACCCCTCCACTTT. This chain connects TRBV27 to TRBJ1-6, with D possibly matching TRBD1 (5 bases). Germline V gene lookup returns CDR1 MNHEY and CDR2 SMNVEV (reference sequence). The germline V and J ends were trimmed by 6 bases and 9 bases, with 12 bases remaining between them. The CDR3 is 13 residues long.

This CDR3 is CASSVELALYNEQFF. Written as DNA, the CDR3 is TGTGCCAGCAGTGTTGAGCTAGCGCTATACAATGAGCAGTTCTTC. The chain uses TRBV2 and TRBJ2-1; a weak D match, TRBD2 (6 bases). The CDR3 spans 15 residues. Germline V gene lookup returns CDR1 SNHLY and CDR2 FYNNEI. V was cut by 4 bases and J by 4 bases, with 14 bases left in between.

This clonotype appeared a few times. The junction differs from germline at one of its ends, possibly a read error. V and J are TRBV7-9 and TRBJ2-7; 7 bases agree with TRBD2. The length of the CDR3 is 12 residues. The V gene's germline CDR1 is SEHNR and CDR2 FQNEAQ (reference sequence). The CDR3 sequence is CARSGIGIEQYF. As DNA, the CDR3 is TGTGCCCGCAGCGGGATTGGGATAGAGCAGTACTTC.

This clonotype occurred a few times. This rearrangement joins TRBV20-1 to TRBJ1-6, with D hard to call. The V gene lost 2 bases and the J gene lost 8 bases, with 16 bases spanning the gap. The CDR3 length is 15 residues. CDR1 and CDR2 from the germline V gene are DFQATT and SNEGSKA (reference sequence). The CDR3 here is CSARYDSRSYSPLHF. The CDR3 DNA is TGCAGTGCTAGATATGACTCCAGGTCGTATTCACCCCTCCACTTT.

This clonotype was recorded many times. This chain links TRBV12-3 or TRBV12-4 with TRBJ2-7; 9 nucleotides agree with TRBD2. The junction had 7 bases not matched to a gene; V was cut back by 5 bases and J by 2 bases. The CDR3 has 15 amino acids. This CDR3 is CASSPYAGGTYEQYF. In DNA form, the CDR3 reads TGTGCCAGCAGTCCCTATGCGGGAGGGACCTACGAGCAGTACTTC.

In this sample, this clonotype turned up many times. V usage is TRBV4-1 and J usage is TRBJ2-7; TRBD1 is a possible D gene (6 bases). With 6 bases removed from V and 0 bases from J, the gap between germline ends came to 15 bases. The germline gives CDR1 MGHRA, CDR2 YSYEKL. There are 15 residues in the CDR3. The CDR3 coding sequence is TGCGCCAGCAGGGACCAGGGGAAAAGCTCCTACGAGCAGTACTTC. Amino acids: CASRDQGKSSYEQYF.

This chain connects TRBV30 to TRBJ2-3, with 13 bases that match TRBD2. With 2 bases clipped from V and 3 bases from J, the junction kept 2 bases outside the gene matches. The CDR3 sequence is 15 residues long. CDR1 and CDR2 from the germline V gene are GTSNPN and SVGIG (reference sequence). CDR3 in amino acids: CAWSPGLAGTDTQYF. CDR3 nucleotide sequence: TGTGCCTGGAGTCCGGGACTAGCGGGGACAGATACGCAGTATTTT.

The chain couples TRBV18 to TRBJ2-5; D is possibly TRBD2 (6 bases). The DNA end lines up better with TRBJ2-7; the J call may be wrong. This CDR3 spans 14 amino acids. Germline V lookup: CDR1 KGHSH, CDR2 LQKENI. CDR3 nucleotides: TGTGCCAGCTCACCCGGACTAACGGACTACGAGCAGTACTTC. Translated: CASSPGLTDYEQYF.

The chain has TRBV5-5 and TRBJ2-3; 8 positions agree with TRBD2. CDR3 size: 18 residues. Germline V lookup: CDR1 SGHKS, CDR2 YYEKEE (reference sequence). Germline trimming cut 4 bases from V and 2 bases from J; bases unmatched to any gene: 15. CDR3 DNA: TGTGCCAGCAGCCCAACGACACTAGCGGAGGTGGCCACAGATACGCAGTATTTT. The encoded protein is CASSPTTLAEVATDTQYF. The full variable domain, completed using reference TRBV5-5 and TRBJ2-3, is DAGVTQSPTHLIKTRGQQVTLRCSPISGHKSVSWYQQVLGQGPQFIFQYYEKEERGRGNFPDRFSARQFPNYSSELNVNALLLGDSALYLCASSPTTLAEVATDTQYFGPGTRLTVL.

Comment on this clonotype: A read error may explain this, as a much larger clone is one base away. The V and J genes are TRBV28 and TRBJ1-2; tentatively, D is TRBD1 (6 bases). The CDR3 loop spans 13 amino acids. Germline V gives CDR1 MDHEN, CDR2 SYDVKM. CDR3 DNA sequence: TGTGCCGGCAGGGGTGGGGGGCGCTACGGCTACACCTTC. It is translated as CAGRGGGRYGYTF.